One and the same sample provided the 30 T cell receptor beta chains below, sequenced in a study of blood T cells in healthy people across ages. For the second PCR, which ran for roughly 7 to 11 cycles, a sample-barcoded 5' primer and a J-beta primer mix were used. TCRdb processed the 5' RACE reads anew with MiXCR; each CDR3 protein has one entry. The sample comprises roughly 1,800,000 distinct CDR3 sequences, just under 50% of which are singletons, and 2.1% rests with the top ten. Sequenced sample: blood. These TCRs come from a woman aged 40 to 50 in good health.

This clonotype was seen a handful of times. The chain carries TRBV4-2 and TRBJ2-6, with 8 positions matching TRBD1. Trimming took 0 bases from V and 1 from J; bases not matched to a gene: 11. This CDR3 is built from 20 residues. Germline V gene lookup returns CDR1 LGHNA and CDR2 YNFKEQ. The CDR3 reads CASSQEPPGQGWSGANVLTF. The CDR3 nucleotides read TGTGCCAGCAGCCAAGAGCCCCCCGGACAGGGATGGTCTGGGGCCAACGTCCTGACTTTC.

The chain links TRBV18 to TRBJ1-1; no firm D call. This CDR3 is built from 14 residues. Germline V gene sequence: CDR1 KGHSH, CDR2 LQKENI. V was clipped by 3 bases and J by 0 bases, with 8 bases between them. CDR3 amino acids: CASSPGPMNTEAFF. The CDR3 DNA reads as TGTGCCAGCTCACCCGGACCTATGAACACTGAAGCTTTCTTT. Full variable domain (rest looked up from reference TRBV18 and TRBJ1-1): NAGVMQNPRHLVRRRGQEARLRCSPMKGHSHVYWYRQLPEEGLKFMVYLQKENIIDESGMPKERFSAEFPKEGPSILRIQQVVRGDSAAYFCASSPGPMNTEAFFGQGTRLTVV.

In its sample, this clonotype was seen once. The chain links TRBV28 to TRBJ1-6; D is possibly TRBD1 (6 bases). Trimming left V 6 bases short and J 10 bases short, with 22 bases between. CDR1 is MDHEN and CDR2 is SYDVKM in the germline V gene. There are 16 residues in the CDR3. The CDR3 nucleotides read TGTGCCAGCAGGGGCGGTGGGCAGGGGCTTAACTCACCCCTCCACTTT. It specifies CASRGGGQGLNSPLHF.

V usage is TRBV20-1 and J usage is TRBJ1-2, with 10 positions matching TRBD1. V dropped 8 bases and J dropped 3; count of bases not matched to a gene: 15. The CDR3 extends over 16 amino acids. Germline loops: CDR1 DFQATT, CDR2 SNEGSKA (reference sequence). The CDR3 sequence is CSTTFSGTGVYYGYTF. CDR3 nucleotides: TGCAGTACTACTTTTTCCGGGACAGGGGTTTACTATGGCTACACCTTC.

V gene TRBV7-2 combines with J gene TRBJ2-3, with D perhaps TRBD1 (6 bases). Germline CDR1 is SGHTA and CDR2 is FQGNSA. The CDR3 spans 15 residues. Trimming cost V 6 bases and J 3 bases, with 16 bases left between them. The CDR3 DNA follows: TGTGCCAGCAGTTTACAGGGAGAAGGAACAGATACGCAGTATTTT. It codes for CASSLQGEGTDTQYF.

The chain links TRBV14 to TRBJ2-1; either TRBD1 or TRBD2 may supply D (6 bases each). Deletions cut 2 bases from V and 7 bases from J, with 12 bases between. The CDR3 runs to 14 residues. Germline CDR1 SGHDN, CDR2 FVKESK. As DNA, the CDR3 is TGTGCCAGCAGCCAAAGGGGGGCCTGGAATGAGCAGTTCTTC. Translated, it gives CASSQRGAWNEQFF.

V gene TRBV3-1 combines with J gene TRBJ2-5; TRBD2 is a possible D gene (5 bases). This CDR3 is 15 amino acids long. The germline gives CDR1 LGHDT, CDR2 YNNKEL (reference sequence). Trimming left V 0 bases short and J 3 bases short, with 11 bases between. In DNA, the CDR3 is TGTGCCAGCAGCCAAGATGGGAGCCGGAAAGAGACCCAGTACTTC. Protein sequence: CASSQDGSRKETQYF.

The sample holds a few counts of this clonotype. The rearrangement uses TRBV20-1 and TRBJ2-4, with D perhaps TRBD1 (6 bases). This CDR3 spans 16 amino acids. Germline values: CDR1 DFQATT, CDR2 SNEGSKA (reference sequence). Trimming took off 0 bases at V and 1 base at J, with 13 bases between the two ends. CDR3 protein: CSARERLRGAKNIQYF. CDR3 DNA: TGCAGTGCTAGAGAAAGACTTAGGGGGGCCAAAAACATTCAGTACTTC.

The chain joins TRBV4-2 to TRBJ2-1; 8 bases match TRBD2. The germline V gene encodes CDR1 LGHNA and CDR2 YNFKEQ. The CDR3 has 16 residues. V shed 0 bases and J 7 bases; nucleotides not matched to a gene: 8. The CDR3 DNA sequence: TGTGCCAGCAGCCAAGAACCGGCGGGGGGTGCGAATGAGCAGTTCTTC. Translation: CASSQEPAGGANEQFF.

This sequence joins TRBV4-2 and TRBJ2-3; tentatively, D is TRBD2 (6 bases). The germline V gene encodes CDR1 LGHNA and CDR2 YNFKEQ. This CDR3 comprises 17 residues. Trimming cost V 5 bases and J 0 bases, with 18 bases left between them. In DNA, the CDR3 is TGTGCCAGCAGCGTCGCCCCCGAGGGACTTAGCACAGATACGCAGTATTTT. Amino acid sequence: CASSVAPEGLSTDTQYF.

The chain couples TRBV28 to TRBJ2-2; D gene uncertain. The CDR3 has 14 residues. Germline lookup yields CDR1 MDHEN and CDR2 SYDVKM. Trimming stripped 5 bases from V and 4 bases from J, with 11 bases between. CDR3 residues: CASSARYTTGELFF. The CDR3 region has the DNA TGTGCCAGCAGTGCCCGCTACACCACCGGGGAGCTGTTTTTT.

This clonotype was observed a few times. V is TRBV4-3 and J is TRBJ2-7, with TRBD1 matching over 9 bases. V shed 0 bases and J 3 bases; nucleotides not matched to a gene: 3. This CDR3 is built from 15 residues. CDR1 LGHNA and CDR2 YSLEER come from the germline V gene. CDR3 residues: CASSQEGQGYYEQYF. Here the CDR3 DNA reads TGCGCCAGCAGCCAAGAGGGACAGGGTTACTACGAGCAGTACTTC.

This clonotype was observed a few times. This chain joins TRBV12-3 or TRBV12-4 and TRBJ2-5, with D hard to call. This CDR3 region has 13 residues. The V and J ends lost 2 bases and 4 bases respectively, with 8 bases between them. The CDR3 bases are TGTGCCAGCAGTTTAAAACATATAGAGACCCAGTACTTC. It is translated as CASSLKHIETQYF.

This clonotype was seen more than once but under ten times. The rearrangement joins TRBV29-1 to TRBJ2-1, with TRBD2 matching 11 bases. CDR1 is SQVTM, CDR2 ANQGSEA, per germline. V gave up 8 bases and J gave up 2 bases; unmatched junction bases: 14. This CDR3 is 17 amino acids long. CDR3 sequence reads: CSSSRALAGGPYNEQFF. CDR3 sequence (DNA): TGCAGCTCCTCCAGGGCCCTAGCGGGGGGCCCCTACAATGAGCAGTTCTTC.

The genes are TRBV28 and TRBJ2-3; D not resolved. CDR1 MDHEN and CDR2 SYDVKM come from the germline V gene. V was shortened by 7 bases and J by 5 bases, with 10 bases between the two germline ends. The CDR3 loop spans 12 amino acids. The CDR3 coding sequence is TGTGCCAGCACTCGACCGGGAGATACGCAGTATTTT. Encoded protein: CASTRPGDTQYF.

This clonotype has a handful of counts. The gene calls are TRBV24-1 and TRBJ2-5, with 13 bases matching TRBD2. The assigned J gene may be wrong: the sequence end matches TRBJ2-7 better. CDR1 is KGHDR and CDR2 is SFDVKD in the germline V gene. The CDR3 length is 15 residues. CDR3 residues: CATRLAGGTYYEQYF. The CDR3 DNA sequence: TGTGCCACCAGACTAGCGGGGGGGACCTACTACGAGCAGTACTTC.

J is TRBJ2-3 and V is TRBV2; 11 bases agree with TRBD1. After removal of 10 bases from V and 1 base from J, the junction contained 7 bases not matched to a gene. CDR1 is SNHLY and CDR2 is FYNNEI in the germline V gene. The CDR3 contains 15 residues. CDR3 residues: CAIGGTGGGTDTQYF. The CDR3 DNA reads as TGTGCCATCGGCGGGACAGGGGGAGGCACAGATACGCAGTATTTT.

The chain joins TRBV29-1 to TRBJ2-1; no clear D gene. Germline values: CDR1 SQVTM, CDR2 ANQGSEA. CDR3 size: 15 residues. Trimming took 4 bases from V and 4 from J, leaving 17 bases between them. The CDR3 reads CSVVTGRKDYNEQFF. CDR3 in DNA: TGCAGCGTTGTTACGGGTAGGAAAGATTACAATGAGCAGTTCTTC.

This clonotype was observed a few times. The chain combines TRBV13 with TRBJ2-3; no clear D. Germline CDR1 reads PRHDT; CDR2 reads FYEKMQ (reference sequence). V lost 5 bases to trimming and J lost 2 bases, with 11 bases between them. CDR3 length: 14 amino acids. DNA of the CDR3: TGTGCCAGCAGCCGCTATGGATTCACAGATACGCAGTATTTT. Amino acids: CASSRYGFTDTQYF. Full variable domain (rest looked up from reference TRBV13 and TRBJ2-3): AAGVIQSPRHLIKEKRETATLKCYPIPRHDTVYWYQQGPGQDPQFLISFYEKMQSDKGSIPDRFSAQQFSDYHSELNMSSLELGDSALYFCASSRYGFTDTQYFGPGTRLTVL.

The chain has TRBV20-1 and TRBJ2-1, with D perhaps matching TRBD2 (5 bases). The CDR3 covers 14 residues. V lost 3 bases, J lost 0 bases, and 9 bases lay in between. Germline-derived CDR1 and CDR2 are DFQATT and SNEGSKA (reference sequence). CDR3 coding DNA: TGCAGTGCTAGTGAGGGAAGCTCCTACAATGAGCAGTTCTTC. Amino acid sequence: CSASEGSSYNEQFF.

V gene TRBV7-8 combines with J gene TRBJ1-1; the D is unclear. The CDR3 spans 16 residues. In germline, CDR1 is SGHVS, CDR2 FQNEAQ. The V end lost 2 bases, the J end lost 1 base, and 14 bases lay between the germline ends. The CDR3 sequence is CASSLRSGLPNTEAFF. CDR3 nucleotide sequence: TGTGCCAGCAGCTTACGGTCGGGCCTTCCGAACACTGAAGCTTTCTTT.

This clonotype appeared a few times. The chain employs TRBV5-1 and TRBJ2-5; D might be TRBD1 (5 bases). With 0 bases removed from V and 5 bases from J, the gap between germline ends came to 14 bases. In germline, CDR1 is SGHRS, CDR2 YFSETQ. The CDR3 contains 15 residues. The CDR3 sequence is CASSLVVRVEETQYF. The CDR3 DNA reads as TGCGCCAGCAGCTTGGTTGTCAGGGTTGAGGAGACCCAGTACTTC.

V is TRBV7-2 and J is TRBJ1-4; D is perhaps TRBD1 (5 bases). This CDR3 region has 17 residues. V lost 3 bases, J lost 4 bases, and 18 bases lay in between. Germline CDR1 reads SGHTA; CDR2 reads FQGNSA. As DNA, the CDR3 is TGTGCCAGCAGCTTGGACGGACCCCTGGGGGTTAATGAAAAACTGTTTTTT. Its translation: CASSLDGPLGVNEKLFF.

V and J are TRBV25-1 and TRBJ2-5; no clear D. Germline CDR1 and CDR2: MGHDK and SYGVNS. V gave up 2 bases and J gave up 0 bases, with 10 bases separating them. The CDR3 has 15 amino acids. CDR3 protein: CASSEQDWYQETQYF. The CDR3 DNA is TGTGCCAGCAGTGAACAGGATTGGTACCAAGAGACCCAGTACTTC. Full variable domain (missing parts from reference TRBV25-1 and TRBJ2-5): EADIYQTPRYLVIGTGKKITLECSQTMGHDKMYWYQQDPGMELHLIHYSYGVNSTEKGDLSSESTVSRIRTEHFPLTLESARPSHTSQYLCASSEQDWYQETQYFGPGTRLLVL.

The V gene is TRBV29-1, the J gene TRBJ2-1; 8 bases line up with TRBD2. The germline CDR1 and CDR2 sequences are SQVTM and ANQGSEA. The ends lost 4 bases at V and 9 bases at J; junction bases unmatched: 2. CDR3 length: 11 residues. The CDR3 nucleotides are TGCAGCGTTGGGCTAGCGGGTGAGCAGTTCTTC. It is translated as CSVGLAGEQFF.

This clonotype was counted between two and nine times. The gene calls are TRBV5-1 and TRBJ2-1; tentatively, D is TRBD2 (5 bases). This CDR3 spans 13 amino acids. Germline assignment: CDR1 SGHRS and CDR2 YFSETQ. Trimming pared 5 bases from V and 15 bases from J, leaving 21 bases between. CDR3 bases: TGCGCCAGCAGAACCGGGAATAATGAGAAGGTGTTCTTC. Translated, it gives CASRTGNNEKVFF.

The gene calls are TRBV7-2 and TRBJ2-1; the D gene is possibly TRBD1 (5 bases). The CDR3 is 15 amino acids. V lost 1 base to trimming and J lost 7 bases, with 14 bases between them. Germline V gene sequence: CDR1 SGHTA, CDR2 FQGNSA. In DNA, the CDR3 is TGTGCCAGCAGCTTAGGGGTAGGGGCTCGGAATGAGCAGTTCTTC. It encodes CASSLGVGARNEQFF.

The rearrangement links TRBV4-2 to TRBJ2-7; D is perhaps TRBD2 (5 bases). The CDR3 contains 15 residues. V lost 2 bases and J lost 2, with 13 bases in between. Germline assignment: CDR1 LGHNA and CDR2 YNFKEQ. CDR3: CASSQYSGSAYEQYF. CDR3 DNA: TGTGCCAGCAGCCAATACAGTGGGAGCGCCTACGAGCAGTACTTC.

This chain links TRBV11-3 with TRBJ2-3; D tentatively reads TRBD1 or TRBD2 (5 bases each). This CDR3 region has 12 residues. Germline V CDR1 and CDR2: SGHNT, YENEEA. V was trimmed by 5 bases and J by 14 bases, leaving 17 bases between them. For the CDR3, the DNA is TGTGCCAGCAGCCCTGCCCGGGACCTCACGTATTTT. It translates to CASSPARDLTYF.

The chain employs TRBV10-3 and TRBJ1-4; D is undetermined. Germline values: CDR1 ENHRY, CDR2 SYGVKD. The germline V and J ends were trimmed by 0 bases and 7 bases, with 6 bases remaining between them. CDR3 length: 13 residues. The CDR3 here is CAISESPVEKLFF. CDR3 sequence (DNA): TGTGCCATCAGTGAGTCCCCCGTTGAAAAACTGTTTTTT.